This T cell receptor beta chain was documented in a study of CD8+CD57+ T cells in acquired aplastic anemia. Study as a whole: The sorted CD4+ and CD8+ cells yielded an average approximately 3 ug of DNA. Mean read depth for CD4+ cells from healthy donors was roughly 11 million.

Study-level points and caveats: Patients and controls shared twenty-nine CD8+ CDR3 sequences, which appeared highly expressed in patients and within their immunodominant clones.

A word on this clonotype: No antigen is known for it. As the CDR3 is not closed by the conserved phenylalanine or tryptophan, this likely results from a read error. The DNA is left out, because the CDR3 cannot be placed on it with certainty; the CDR3 is given as TCRdb lists it.

Genomic DNA, serving as template, underwent TCR beta VDJ and CDR3 profiling. MiXCR, run by TCRdb on the reads, gives a single entry per CDR3 protein. Of roughly 190,000 distinct CDR3 sequences listed, around 59% were seen once; the top ten hold approximately 15%. The TCR originated in a human donor in good health, serving as a control. Specimen: sorted CD4+, CD8+, or CD8+CD57+ T cells (not recorded which) from PBMCs.

The CDR3 loop reads CSVCMTAFY. V usage is TRBV29-1 and J usage is TRBJ1-1. The CDR3 has 9 amino acids, counting both end residues. The germline CDR1 and CDR2 sequences are SQVTM and ANQGSEA.